A single sample gave rise to the 12 T cell receptor beta chains below, sequenced in a study of blood T cell repertoires in COVID-19. Only in-frame clones appear in the TCRdb table, and some are missing; sequencing was by immunoSEQ multiplex PCR. Of roughly 120,000 clones listed, approximately 87% are singletons. The sample was peripheral blood. The receptors derive from a man in his 70s who had recovered from COVID-19.

J is TRBJ2-1 and V is TRBV19; the D gene is possibly TRBD2 (5 bases). CDR3 length equals 11 residues. CDR1 LNHDA and CDR2 SQIVND come from the germline V gene (reference sequence). V lost 5 bases and J lost 12, with 11 bases in between. CDR3 residues: CASSYGRLQFF. In DNA, the CDR3 is TGTGCCAGTAGTTATGGGAGACTGCAGTTCTTC.

The chain recombines TRBV11-3 with TRBJ2-3; D is perhaps TRBD1 (7 bases). From germline, CDR1 is SGHNT and CDR2 YENEEA. V dropped 5 bases and J dropped 4 bases, with 13 bases sitting between them. The CDR3 spans 14 residues. DNA for the CDR3: TGTGCCAGCAGCCGTGACAGGGAGGCAGATACGCAGTATTTT. Translation: CASSRDREADTQYF.

This clone was recorded once. The chain uses TRBV30 and TRBJ1-1; D gene uncertain. There are 12 residues in the CDR3. Between the trimmed V and J ends, which lost 0 bases and 7 bases, there was a span of 9 bases. Germline V gives CDR1 GTSNPN, CDR2 SVGIG (reference sequence). In DNA, the CDR3 is TGTGCCTGGAGTGTAACCGGGATTGAAGCTTTCTTT. Translated, it gives CAWSVTGIEAFF.

The chain is built from TRBV24-1 and TRBJ1-2; D gene unclear. The V gene lost 4 bases and the J gene lost 8 bases, with 16 bases spanning the gap. The CDR3 has 14 residues. In germline, CDR1 is KGHDR, CDR2 SFDVKD. The CDR3 loop is CATSDPGSEAGYTF. The CDR3 DNA sequence: TGTGCCACCAGTGACCCTGGATCGGAGGCCGGCTACACCTTC.

This clone was detected only a few times. V gene TRBV21-1 combines with J gene TRBJ1-5. TRBV21-1 constitutes a pseudogene. The CDR3 covers 14 residues. CDR3 loop: CASSKWGGRQPQHF. In DNA form, the CDR3 reads TGTGCCAGCAGCAAATGGGGGGGACGGCAGCCCCAGCATTTT.

This clone was detected once. The rearrangement joins TRBV4-1 to TRBJ2-3; 7 positions match TRBD2. V lost 4 bases, J lost 4 bases, and 8 bases stayed unmatched. This CDR3 is built from 15 residues. CDR1 and CDR2 (germline): MGHRA, YSYEKL. The DNA for the CDR3 is TGCGCCAGCAGCCCGTCGGGCGGGGGTGCAGATACGCAGTATTTT. It codes for CASSPSGGGADTQYF.

This clone has only one observation. The rearrangement uses TRBV29-1 and TRBJ2-7; D unresolved. The V end was cut by 5 bases, the J end by 4 bases, with 15 bases between. The germline gives CDR1 SQVTM, CDR2 ANQGSEA. CDR3 size: 13 residues. CDR3 DNA sequence: TGCAGCGTTCTGATAGCCGGATCGTACGAGCAGTACTTC. This gives the protein CSVLIAGSYEQYF.

V usage is TRBV27 and J usage is TRBJ2-7; 8 positions agree with TRBD1. This CDR3 region has 14 residues. Looked up from germline, CDR1 is MNHEY and CDR2 is SMNVEV (reference sequence). Trimming cost V 4 bases and J 1 base; bases outside gene matches: 3. The CDR3 DNA is TGTGCCAGCAGTTCCGGACAGGGTTCCTACGAGCAGTACTTC. It codes for CASSSGQGSYEQYF.

The chain carries TRBV3-1 (or the pseudogene TRBV3-2) and TRBJ2-1, with 10 bases that match TRBD2. Unmatched junction bases numbered 7, after V lost 1 base and J lost 10 bases. CDR1 and CDR2 from the germline V gene are LGHDT and YNNKEL (reference sequence). The CDR3 runs 15 residues. This CDR3 reads CASSQGGLATGEQFF. Written as DNA, the CDR3 is TGTGCCAGCAGCCAAGGGGGACTAGCGACGGGCGAGCAGTTCTTC.

The chain is built from TRBV7-8 and TRBJ1-2, with 7 bases fitting TRBD1. Germline V gene lookup returns CDR1 SGHVS and CDR2 FQNEAQ. The V segment lost 5 bases and the J segment 1 base; nucleotides outside the gene matches: 10. The CDR3 covers 16 residues. The CDR3 DNA sequence: TGTGCCAGCAGCCCACAGGGACAGCTGCTTAACTATGGCTACACCTTC. Translation gives CASSPQGQLLNYGYTF.

The V call is TRBV5-1, the J call TRBJ2-3, with TRBD1 matching over 7 bases. The CDR3 covers 15 residues. The ends lost 4 bases at V and 6 bases at J; junction bases unmatched: 11. The germline gives CDR1 SGHRS, CDR2 YFSETQ. The CDR3 spells CASSLRTGQGDTQYF. For the CDR3, the DNA is TGCGCCAGCAGCCTTCGGACAGGCCAGGGGGATACGCAGTATTTT.

The V gene is TRBV4-1, the J gene TRBJ1-4; 9 bases align to TRBD1. CDR3 length equals 15 residues. The germline CDR1 and CDR2 sequences are MGHRA and YSYEKL. The J segment lost 8 bases and the V segment lost 3 bases, leaving 7 bases of the junction unmatched. CDR3 DNA sequence: TGCGCCAGCAGCCAGCCCGGGACAGGGTGGGAAAAACTGTTTTTT. This gives the protein CASSQPGTGWEKLFF.